A single sample is the source of the 18 T cell receptor beta chains below, sequenced in a study of T cell responses to AZD1222 COVID-19 vaccine. Profiled with immunoSEQ multiplex PCR; TCRdb holds only in-frame clones, not every one. The sample shows about 20,000 clones, roughly 84% of them seen only once. The sample consisted of peripheral blood, taken 28 days after the second AZD1222 dose. The receptors derive from an adult who received the AZD1222 COVID-19 vaccine.

This chain connects TRBV7-8 to TRBJ2-5; 11 bases are a match to TRBD2. Germline V gene data show CDR1 as SGHVS and CDR2 as FQNEAQ. This CDR3 is built from 15 residues. Unmatched junction bases numbered 3, after V lost 4 bases and J lost 2 bases. CDR3 nucleotide sequence: TGTGCCAGCAGCTCATGGACTAGCGGGCAAGAGACCCAGTACTTC. Translated: CASSSWTSGQETQYF.

The rearrangement uses TRBV14 and TRBJ1-2, with 9 bases matching TRBD1. The CDR3 loop spans 11 amino acids. Per the germline V gene, CDR1 is SGHDN and CDR2 is FVKESK. J gave up 5 bases and V 8 bases, and 0 bases lay outside the gene matches. The CDR3 is CASGQGYGYTF. The DNA of the CDR3 is TGTGCCAGCGGACAGGGGTATGGCTACACCTTC.

This clone was recorded only once. This chain links TRBV19 with TRBJ2-7, with D possibly matching TRBD1 (6 bases). Germline CDR1 LNHDA, CDR2 SQIVND (reference sequence). Trimming shortened V by 5 bases and J by 3 bases, and 17 bases separated the two germline ends. The CDR3 contains 15 residues. DNA for the CDR3: TGTGCCAGTAGTGCGGCCAGGGGAGAGGGCTACGAGCAGTACTTC. It is translated as CASSAARGEGYEQYF.

V and J are TRBV6-5 and TRBJ2-3, with TRBD2 matching 13 bases. V shed 6 bases, J shed 4 bases, and the junction held 4 bases outside the gene matches. CDR1 is MNHEY, CDR2 SVGAGI, per germline. The CDR3 has 15 amino acids. Here the CDR3 reads CASSALAGGPDTQYF. The CDR3 bases are TGTGCCAGCAGCGCACTAGCGGGAGGGCCAGATACGCAGTATTTT.

This chain connects TRBV30 to TRBJ2-7; 11 bases are a match to TRBD1. The CDR3 covers 14 residues. The J segment lost 3 bases and the V segment lost 5 bases, leaving 6 bases of the junction unmatched. CDR1 is GTSNPN, CDR2 SVGIG, per germline (reference sequence). CDR3 DNA sequence: TGTGCCTGGGGCTCCGGGACAGGGGGCTACGAGCAGTACTTC. Its translation: CAWGSGTGGYEQYF.

This clone occurred a few times. The V gene is TRBV6-2 or TRBV6-3, the J gene TRBJ1-1; TRBD1 agrees at 9 bases. With 6 bases clipped from V and 5 bases from J, the junction kept 4 bases outside the gene matches. CDR1 and CDR2 from the germline V gene are MNHEY and SVGEGT. This CDR3 is 13 amino acids long. CDR3 loop: CASSRDRVTEAFF. CDR3 sequence (DNA): TGTGCCAGCAGCCGGGACAGGGTTACTGAAGCTTTCTTT.

This clone was seen a single time. The rearrangement joins TRBV11-2 to TRBJ1-3; a weak D match, TRBD1 (5 bases). Per the germline V gene, CDR1 is SGHAT and CDR2 is FQNNGV. Deletions cut 2 bases from V and 3 bases from J, with 11 bases between. CDR3 length: 15 residues. The CDR3 bases are TGTGCCAGCAGCTTATACCAAGGGGTTGGAAACACCATATATTTT. Encoded protein: CASSLYQGVGNTIYF.

The J gene is TRBJ2-5, the V gene TRBV27; tentative D call: TRBD2 (6 bases). The V gene's germline CDR1 is MNHEY and CDR2 SMNVEV (reference sequence). V shed 6 bases and J shed 5 bases, with 10 bases lying between them. This CDR3 contains 12 residues. This chain's CDR3 is CASRGGEETQYF. The DNA of the CDR3 is TGTGCCAGCAGGGGGGGTGAGGAGACCCAGTACTTC.

The chain is built from TRBV15 and TRBJ2-7; perhaps TRBD2 as D (6 bases). CDR1 and CDR2 (germline): LNHNV, YYDKDF (reference sequence). This CDR3 spans 12 amino acids. The V and J ends lost 0 bases and 11 bases respectively, with 11 bases between them. This chain's CDR3 is CATSRDAGIKYF. CDR3 in DNA: TGTGCCACCAGCAGAGATGCGGGGATTAAGTACTTC.

CDR3 nucleotide sequence: TGTGCCAGCAGCCAGGGAAGGAGGAACATTCAGTACTTC. Its protein is CASSQGRRNIQYF. The chain is built from TRBV14 and TRBJ2-4; perhaps TRBD2 as D (5 bases). Looked up from germline, CDR1 is SGHDN and CDR2 is FVKESK. The V end lost 3 bases, the J end lost 7 bases, and 10 bases lay between the germline ends. There are 13 residues in the CDR3.

In this sample, this clone turned up once. The chain links TRBV7-9 to TRBJ2-3; 8 positions match TRBD1. Germline-derived CDR1 and CDR2 are SEHNR and FQNEAQ (reference sequence). The CDR3 sequence is 15 residues long. V was pared by 5 bases and J by 4 bases, with 8 bases of the junction left unmatched. The CDR3 region is CASSLKDRDADTQYF. Here the CDR3 DNA reads TGTGCCAGCAGCCTCAAGGACAGGGACGCAGATACGCAGTATTTT. The variable domain in full, completed from reference TRBV7-9 and TRBJ2-3, reads DTGVSQNPRHKITKRGQNVTFRCDPISEHNRLYWYRQTLGQGPEFLTYFQNEAQLEKSRLLSDRFSAERPKGSFSTLEIQRTEQGDSAMYLCASSLKDRDADTQYFGPGTRLTVL.

This chain links TRBV7-2 with TRBJ1-1, with D uncertain. Trimming pared 2 bases from V and 1 base from J, leaving 5 bases between. Germline-derived CDR1 and CDR2 are SGHTA and FQGNSA. The CDR3 is made up of 13 amino acids. The CDR3 protein is CASSLLGNTEAFF. The DNA of the CDR3 is TGTGCCAGCAGCTTACTGGGGAACACTGAAGCTTTCTTT.

V is TRBV7-9 and J is TRBJ2-7; D is perhaps TRBD2 (5 bases). The CDR3 runs 14 residues. Germline V gives CDR1 SEHNR, CDR2 FQNEAQ (reference sequence). V was pared by 5 bases and J by 2 bases, with 13 bases between. CDR3 residues: CASSMMGSPYEQYF. CDR3 nucleotides: TGTGCCAGCAGCATGATGGGGAGCCCCTACGAGCAGTACTTC.

This rearrangement joins TRBV27 to TRBJ2-6; 13 positions match TRBD2. Trimming removed 2 bases from V and 2 bases from J; junction bases left unmatched: 9. The germline CDR1 and CDR2 sequences are MNHEY and SMNVEV (reference sequence). The CDR3 spans 20 residues. The CDR3 here is CASSLRFTSGRVAGANVLTF. The DNA for the CDR3 is TGTGCCAGCAGTTTAAGGTTCACTAGCGGGAGGGTCGCTGGGGCCAACGTCCTGACTTTC.

The rearrangement joins TRBV4-1 to TRBJ2-5; TRBD1 matches at 9 bases. Unmatched junction bases numbered 12, after V lost 2 bases and J lost 5 bases. There are 17 residues in the CDR3. CDR1 MGHRA and CDR2 YSYEKL come from the germline V gene. The CDR3 DNA reads TGCGCCAGCAGCCAAACAGGGGGCTCGGTTGATGGGGAGACCCAGTACTTC. This codes for CASSQTGGSVDGETQYF.

V usage is TRBV11-2 and J usage is TRBJ1-1; D is uncertain. Germline-derived CDR1 and CDR2 are SGHAT and FQNNGV. The CDR3 has 16 residues. Trimming pared 6 bases from V and 4 bases from J, leaving 21 bases between. The chain's CDR3 is CASRTPRGRLGTEAFF. The CDR3 nucleotides are TGTGCCAGCAGGACGCCTCGCGGGAGGTTAGGCACTGAAGCTTTCTTT.

V is TRBV10-1 and J is TRBJ2-7, with TRBD2 as a possible D gene (7 bases). Trimming took 4 bases from V and 1 from J, leaving 14 bases between them. The CDR3 totals 15 residues. Per germline, CDR1 WNHNN and CDR2 SYGVQD (reference sequence). The CDR3 reads CASSAYEGGSYEQYF. DNA for the CDR3: TGCGCCAGCAGTGCCTATGAGGGGGGGTCCTACGAGCAGTACTTC.

The chain carries TRBV7-2 and TRBJ1-5, with TRBD1 matching 9 bases. V trimming: 1 base; J trimming: 4 bases; junction bases outside the gene matches: 2. There are 15 residues in the CDR3. Germline V gene lookup returns CDR1 SGHTA and CDR2 FQGNSA. The CDR3 coding sequence is TGTGCCAGCAGCTTAGTGGGACAGGGAAATCAGCCCCAGCATTTT. Amino acid sequence: CASSLVGQGNQPQHF.